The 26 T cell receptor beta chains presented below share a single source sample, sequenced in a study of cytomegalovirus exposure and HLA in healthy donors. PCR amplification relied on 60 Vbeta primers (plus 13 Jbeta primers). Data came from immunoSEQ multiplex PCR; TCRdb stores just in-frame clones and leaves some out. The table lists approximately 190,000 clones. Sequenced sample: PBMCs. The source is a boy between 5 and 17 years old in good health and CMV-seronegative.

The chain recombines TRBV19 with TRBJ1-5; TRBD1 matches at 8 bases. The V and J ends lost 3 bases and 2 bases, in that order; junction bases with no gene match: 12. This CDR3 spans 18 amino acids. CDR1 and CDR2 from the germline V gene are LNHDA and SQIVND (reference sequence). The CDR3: CASSMRGTGSTRNQPQHF. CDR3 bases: TGTGCCAGTAGTATGAGGGGGACAGGATCGACACGCAATCAGCCCCAGCATTTT.

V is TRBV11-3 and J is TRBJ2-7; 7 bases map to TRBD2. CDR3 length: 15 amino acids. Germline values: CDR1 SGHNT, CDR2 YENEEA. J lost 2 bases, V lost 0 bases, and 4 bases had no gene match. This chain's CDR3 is CASSLEGGETYEQYF. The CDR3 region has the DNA TGTGCCAGCAGCTTAGAGGGAGGGGAGACCTACGAGCAGTACTTC.

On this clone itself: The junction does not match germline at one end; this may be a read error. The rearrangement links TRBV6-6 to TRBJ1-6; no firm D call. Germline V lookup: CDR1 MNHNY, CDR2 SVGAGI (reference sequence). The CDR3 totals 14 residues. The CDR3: CANSYVPRDSPLHF. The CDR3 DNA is TGTGCCAACAGTTACGTCCCTCGCGATTCACCCCTCCACTTT.

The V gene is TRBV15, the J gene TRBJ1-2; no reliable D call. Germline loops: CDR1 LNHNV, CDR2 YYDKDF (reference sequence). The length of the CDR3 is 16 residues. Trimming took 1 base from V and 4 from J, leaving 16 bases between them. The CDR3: CATSRGATPGPYGYTF. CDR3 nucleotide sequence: TGTGCCACCAGCAGAGGGGCCACCCCAGGCCCCTATGGCTACACCTTC.

The CDR3 loop is CASSQDRRQDTYEQYF. The CDR3 DNA sequence: TGTGCCAGCAGCCAAGATCGTAGACAGGACACCTACGAGCAGTACTTC. The chain is built from TRBV4-2 and TRBJ2-7; tentative D call: TRBD1 (6 bases). The CDR3 loop spans 16 amino acids. V shed 0 bases and J shed 2 bases, with 14 bases lying between them. Looked up from germline, CDR1 is LGHNA and CDR2 is YNFKEQ.

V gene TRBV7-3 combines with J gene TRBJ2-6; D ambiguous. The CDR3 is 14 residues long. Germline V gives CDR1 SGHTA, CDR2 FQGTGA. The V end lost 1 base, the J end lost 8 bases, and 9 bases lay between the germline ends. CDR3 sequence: CASSLMQSPNVLTF. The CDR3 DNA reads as TGTGCCAGCAGCTTAATGCAGTCGCCCAACGTCCTGACTTTC.

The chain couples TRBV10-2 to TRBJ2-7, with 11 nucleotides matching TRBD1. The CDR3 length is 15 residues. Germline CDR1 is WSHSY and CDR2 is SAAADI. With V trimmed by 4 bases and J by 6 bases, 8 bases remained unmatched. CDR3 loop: CASSGMDRGPGEQYF. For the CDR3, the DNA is TGCGCCAGCAGTGGAATGGACAGGGGGCCTGGCGAGCAGTACTTC.

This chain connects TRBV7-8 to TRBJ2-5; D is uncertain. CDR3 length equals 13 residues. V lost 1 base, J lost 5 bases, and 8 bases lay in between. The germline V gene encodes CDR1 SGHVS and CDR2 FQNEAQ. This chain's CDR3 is CASSLDSRETQYF. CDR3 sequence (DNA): TGTGCCAGCAGCTTAGATAGTCGGGAGACCCAGTACTTC. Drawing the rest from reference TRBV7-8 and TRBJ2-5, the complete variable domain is GAGVSQSPRYKVAKRGQDVALRCDPISGHVSLFWYQQALGQGPEFLTYFQNEAQLDKSGLPSDRFFAERPEGSVSTLKIQRTQQEDSAVYLCASSLDSRETQYFGPGTRLLVL.

The CDR3 is CASREGGVGSNQPQHF. CDR3 bases: TGCGCCAGCAGGGAGGGGGGGGTAGGGTCCAATCAGCCCCAGCATTTT. The V gene is TRBV10-1, the J gene TRBJ1-5, with D possibly being TRBD1 (6 bases). V gave up 6 bases and J gave up 3 bases, with 18 bases separating them. The CDR3 runs 16 residues. Per the germline V gene, CDR1 is WNHNN and CDR2 is SYGVQD (reference sequence).

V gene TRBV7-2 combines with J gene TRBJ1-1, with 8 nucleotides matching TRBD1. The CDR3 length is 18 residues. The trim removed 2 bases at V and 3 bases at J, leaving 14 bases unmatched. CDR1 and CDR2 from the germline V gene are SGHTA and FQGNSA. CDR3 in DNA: TGTGCCAGCAGCTTATACGGGGCCAGGGGGCGCGCGGACACTGAAGCTTTCTTT. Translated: CASSLYGARGRADTEAFF.

CDR3 DNA sequence: TGTGCCAGCAGCGTAGAAAAGGGGATCACCTACAATGAGCAGTTCTTC. The encoded protein is CASSVEKGITYNEQFF. The chain recombines TRBV9 with TRBJ2-1, with D maybe TRBD1 (5 bases). The CDR3 spans 16 residues. Per germline, CDR1 SGDLS and CDR2 YYNGEE. V lost 0 bases, J lost 2 bases, and 12 bases lay in between.

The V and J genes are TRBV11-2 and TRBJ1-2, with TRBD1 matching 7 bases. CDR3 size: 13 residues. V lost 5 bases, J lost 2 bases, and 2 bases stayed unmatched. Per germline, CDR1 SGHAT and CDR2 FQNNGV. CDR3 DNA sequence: TGTGCCAGCAGCCCGGGACAGAACTATGGCTACACCTTC. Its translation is CASSPGQNYGYTF.

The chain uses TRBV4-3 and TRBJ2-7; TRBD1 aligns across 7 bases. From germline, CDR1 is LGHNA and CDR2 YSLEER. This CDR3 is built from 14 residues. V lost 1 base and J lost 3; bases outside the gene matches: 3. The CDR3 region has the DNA TGCGCCAGCAGCCAAGGAAGACAGGGCTACGAGCAGTACTTC. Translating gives CASSQGRQGYEQYF.

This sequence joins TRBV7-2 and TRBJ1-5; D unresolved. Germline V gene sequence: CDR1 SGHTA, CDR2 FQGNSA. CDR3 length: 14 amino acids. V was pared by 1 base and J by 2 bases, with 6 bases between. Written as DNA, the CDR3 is TGTGCCAGCAGCTTAGTTTCAGGCAATCAGCCCCAGCATTTT. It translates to CASSLVSGNQPQHF.

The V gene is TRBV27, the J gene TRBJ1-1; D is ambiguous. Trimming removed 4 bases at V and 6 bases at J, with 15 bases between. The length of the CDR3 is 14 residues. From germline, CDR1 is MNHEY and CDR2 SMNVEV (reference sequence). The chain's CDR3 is CASSSTSGRAEAFF. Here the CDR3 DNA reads TGTGCCAGCAGTTCCACCTCGGGGAGGGCTGAAGCTTTCTTT.

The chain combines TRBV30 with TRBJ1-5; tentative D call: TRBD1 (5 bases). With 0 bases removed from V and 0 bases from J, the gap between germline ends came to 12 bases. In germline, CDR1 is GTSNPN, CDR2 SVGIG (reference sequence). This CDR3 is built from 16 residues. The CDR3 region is CAWSVAVGASNQPQHF. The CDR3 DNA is TGTGCCTGGAGTGTGGCTGTAGGGGCTAGCAATCAGCCCCAGCATTTT.

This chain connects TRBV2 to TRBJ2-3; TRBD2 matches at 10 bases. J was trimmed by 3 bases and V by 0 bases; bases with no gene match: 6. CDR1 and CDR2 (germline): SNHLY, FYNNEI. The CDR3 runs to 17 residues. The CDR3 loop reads CASSEARTSGKTDTQYF. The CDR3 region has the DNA TGTGCCAGCAGTGAAGCCCGCACTAGCGGGAAGACAGATACGCAGTATTTT.

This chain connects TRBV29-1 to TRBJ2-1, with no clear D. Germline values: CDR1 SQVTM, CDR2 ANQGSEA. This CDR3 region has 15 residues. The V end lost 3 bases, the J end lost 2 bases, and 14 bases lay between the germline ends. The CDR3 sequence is CSVDSLGYTYNEQFF. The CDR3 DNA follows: TGCAGCGTTGATTCACTCGGGTACACCTACAATGAGCAGTTCTTC.

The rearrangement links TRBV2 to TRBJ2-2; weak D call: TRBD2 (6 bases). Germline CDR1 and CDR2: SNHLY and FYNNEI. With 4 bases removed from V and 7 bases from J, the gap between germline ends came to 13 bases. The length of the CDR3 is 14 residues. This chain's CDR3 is CASSGGDQGGELFF. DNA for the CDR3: TGTGCCAGCAGTGGGGGGGATCAGGGCGGGGAGCTGTTTTTT. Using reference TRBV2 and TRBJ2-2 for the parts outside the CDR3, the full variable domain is EPEVTQTPSHQVTQMGQEVILRCVPISNHLYFYWYRQILGQKVEFLVSFYNNEISEKSEIFDDQFSVERPDGSNFTLKIRSTKLEDSAMYFCASSGGDQGGELFFGEGSRLTVL.

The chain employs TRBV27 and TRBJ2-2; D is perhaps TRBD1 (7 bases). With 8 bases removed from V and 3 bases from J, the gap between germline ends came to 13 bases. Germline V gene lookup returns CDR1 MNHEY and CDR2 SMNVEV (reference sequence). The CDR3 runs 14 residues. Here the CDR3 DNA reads TGTGCCAGCCAAGACAGGGAGGACACCGGGGAGCTGTTTTTT. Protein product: CASQDREDTGELFF.

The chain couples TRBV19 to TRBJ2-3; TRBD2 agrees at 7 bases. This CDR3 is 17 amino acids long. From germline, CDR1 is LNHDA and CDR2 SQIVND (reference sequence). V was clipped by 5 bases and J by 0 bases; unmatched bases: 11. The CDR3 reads CASSSPAGRGSTDTQYF. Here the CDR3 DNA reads TGTGCCAGTAGTTCCCCGGCCGGGCGGGGGAGCACAGATACGCAGTATTTT.

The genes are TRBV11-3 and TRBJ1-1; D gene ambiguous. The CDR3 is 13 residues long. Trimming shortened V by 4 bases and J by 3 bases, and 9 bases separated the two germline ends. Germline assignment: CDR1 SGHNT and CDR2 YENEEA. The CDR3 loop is CASSSGGYTEAFF. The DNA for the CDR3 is TGTGCCAGCAGCTCCGGCGGTTACACTGAAGCTTTCTTT.

In DNA form, the CDR3 reads TGCGCCAGCAATCTCGATAGCTCCTTCCTCATGAACACTGAAGCTTTCTTT. Encoded protein: CASNLDSSFLMNTEAFF. This chain joins TRBV5-1 and TRBJ1-1, with D hard to call. Germline CDR1 and CDR2: SGHRS and YFSETQ. The CDR3 sequence is 17 residues long. Trimming stripped 6 bases from V and 0 bases from J, with 21 bases between.

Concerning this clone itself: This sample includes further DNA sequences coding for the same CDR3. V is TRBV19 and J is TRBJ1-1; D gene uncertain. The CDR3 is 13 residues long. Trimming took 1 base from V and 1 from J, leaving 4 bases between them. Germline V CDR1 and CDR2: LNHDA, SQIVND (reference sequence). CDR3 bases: TGTGCCAGTAGTATAGGTCAGAACACTGAAGCTTTCTTT. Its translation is CASSIGQNTEAFF.

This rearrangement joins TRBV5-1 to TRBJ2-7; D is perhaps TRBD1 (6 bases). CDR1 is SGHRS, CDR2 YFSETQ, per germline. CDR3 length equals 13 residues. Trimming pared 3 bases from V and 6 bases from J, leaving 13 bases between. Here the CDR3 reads CASSSSDRSEQYF. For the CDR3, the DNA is TGCGCCAGCAGCTCATCGGACAGATCCGAGCAGTACTTC.

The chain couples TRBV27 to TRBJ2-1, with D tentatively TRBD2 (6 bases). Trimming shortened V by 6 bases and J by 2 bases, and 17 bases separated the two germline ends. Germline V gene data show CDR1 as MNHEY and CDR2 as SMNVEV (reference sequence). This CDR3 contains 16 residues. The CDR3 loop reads CASSPLEGLTYNEQFF. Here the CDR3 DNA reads TGTGCCAGCAGCCCCCTGGAGGGTCTAACCTACAATGAGCAGTTCTTC.